Listed below are T cell receptor beta chains from one sample, sequenced in a study of cytomegalovirus exposure and HLA in healthy donors. Repertoires were generated with immunoSEQ multiplex PCR, while TCRdb's copy carries only in-frame clones and drops some. The profile shows roughly 120,000 clones, 70% to 80% of them singletons. Material: PBMCs. The receptors here all came from a woman aged 45 to 65 in good health and CMV-seropositive. Each CDR3 is given with its conserved first and last residue. The D gene is left open where the match is weak. Size is omitted from some rows. Given values are once, few, many or a class for expanded clones.

>-|-|TRBV6-1|TRBJ1-6
TGTGCCAGCAAAATGACGGAGAATTCACCCCTCCACTTT
CASKMTENSPLHF
>-|TRBD1|TRBV18|TRBJ1-5
TGTGCCAGCTCAGCCTTACAGGGGCAGGGAAATCAGCCCCAGCATTTT
CASSALQGQGNQPQHF
>few|TRBD2|TRBV19|TRBJ2-5
TGTGCCAGTAGTGGGACCGGGACTAGCGGGGGGGACTACCAAGAGACCCAGTACTTC
CASSGTGTSGGDYQETQYF
>-|TRBD2|TRBV5-1|TRBJ2-1
TGCGCCAGCAGCTTGCAAGCGGGAGGGCCTCCTGAGCAGTTCTTC
CASSLQAGGPPEQFF
>once|TRBD2|TRBV5-1|TRBJ2-1
TGCGCCAGCAGCTTTGGACTAGCGGGGAGGTACAATGAGCAGTTCTTC
CASSFGLAGRYNEQFF
>-|TRBD1|TRBV6-5|TRBJ1-5
TGTGCCAGCAGTTACACCGGACAGGGGGTCCCATCAGCCCAGCATTTT
CASSYTGQGVPSAQHF
>-|TRBD2|TRBV7-9|TRBJ2-7
TGTGCCAGCAGCTTAGCTAGCGGGAGGTCCGAGCAGTACTTC
CASSLASGRSEQYF
>-|-|TRBV28|TRBJ1-2
TGTGCCAGCACTCCCTGGGCCGACTATGGCTACACCTTC
CASTPWADYGYTF
>-|-|TRBV18|TRBJ2-7
TGTGCCAGCTCACCTCGACGGGAAAACTCCTACGAGCAGTACTTC
CASSPRRENSYEQYF
>-|-|TRBV4-2|TRBJ1-1
TGTGCCAGCAGCCCCGGGGGACTCGGAGGCACTGAAGCTTTCTTT
CASSPGGLGGTEAFF
>-|-|TRBV9|TRBJ2-5
TGTGCCAGCAGCGTAGGACCCTACTTCACCCGGACAGCAGACCCAGAGACCCAGTACTTC
CASSVGPYFTRTADPETQYF
>few|TRBD1|TRBV4-3|TRBJ2-1
TGCGCCAGCAGCCAAGTAGGGGGCAGGTTCTACAATGAGCAGTTCTTC
CASSQVGGRFYNEQFF
>-|TRBD1|TRBV25-1|TRBJ1-3
TGTGCCAGCACCCAGACAGGGGGCGAAGGAAACACCATATATTTT
CASTQTGGEGNTIYF
>-|TRBD2|TRBV2|TRBJ2-3
TGTGCCGGGTCTCGGGGGGTGGGCACAGATACGCAGTATTTT
CAGSRGVGTDTQYF
>-|TRBD2|TRBV7-2|TRBJ2-3
TGTGCCAGCAAACCCCGGGGGGAATATACGCAGTATTTT
CASKPRGEYTQYF
>-|-|TRBV2|TRBJ2-4
TGTGCCAGCAGTGGACAGAAAAACATTCAGTACTTC
CASSGQKNIQYF
>-|-|TRBV21-1|TRBJ2-1
TGTGCCAGCAGGGGACTAGCGGGAGGGGTCTACAATGAGCAGTTCTTC
CASRGLAGGVYNEQFF
>once|-|TRBV6-6|TRBJ2-7
TGTGCCAGCAGCCCTCTACCCTACGAGCAGTACTTC
CASSPLPYEQYF
>few|-|TRBV6-6|TRBJ1-1
TGTGCCAGCATCTCCGGACAGTTACCAGCTTTCTTT
CASISGQLPAFF
>-|-|TRBV7-2|TRBJ2-7
TGTGCCAGCAGCTTAGCGACGGGAGTGGGGCAGTACTTC
CASSLATGVGQYF
>-|TRBD2|TRBV28|TRBJ2-2
TGTGCCAGCAGTATTGGGCTAGCGGGCACCGGGGAGCTGTTTTTT
CASSIGLAGTGELFF
>-|-|TRBV13|TRBJ2-5
TGTGCCAGCAGCCGTCAAGAGACCCAGTACTTC
CASSRQETQYF
>-|-|TRBV7-6|TRBJ1-4
TGTGCCAGCAGCTCCAGGTCAACTAATGAAAAACTGTTTTTT
CASSSRSTNEKLFF
>-|-|TRBV4-2|TRBJ2-7
TGTGCCAGCAGCCAAGAGGGAGTTTACGGGTACGAGCAGTACTTC
CASSQEGVYGYEQYF
>-|-|TRBV5-1|TRBJ1-1
TGCGCCAGCAGCCAGCAACAGGGAAGGAACACTGAAGCTTTCTTT
CASSQQQGRNTEAFF
>-|-|TRBV7-8|TRBJ1-5
TGTGCCAGCAGCTTAAATCGAGGGTTGAGCAATCAGCCCCAGCATTTT
CASSLNRGLSNQPQHF
>few|-|TRBV18|TRBJ1-2
TGTGCCAGCTCACGCGACAGGCACACCTATGGCTACACCTTC
CASSRDRHTYGYTF
>once|TRBD1|TRBV5-4|TRBJ1-1
TGTGCCAGCAGCCTAGGACAGGGTGGCACTGAAGCTTTCTTT
CASSLGQGGTEAFF
>-|TRBD1|TRBV19|TRBJ1-4
TGTGCCAGTAGAGGATGGGACAGGGGCTTCCCTAATGAAAAACTGTTTTTT
CASRGWDRGFPNEKLFF
>few|-|TRBV9|TRBJ2-7
TGTGCCAGCAGCGGGGGAGGGACATTGGGTCCCCACGAGCAGTACTTC
CASSGGGTLGPHEQYF
>-|TRBD1|TRBV4-3|TRBJ2-1
TGCGCCAGCAGCCAACGGACAGGGGATGAGCAGTTCTTC
CASSQRTGDEQFF
>-|-|TRBV7-9|TRBJ2-3
TGTGCCAGCAGCTTGGGCACAGAATCAGATACGCAGTATTTT
CASSLGTESDTQYF
>-|-|TRBV19|TRBJ2-1
TGTGCCAGTAGTATAGGTTCTCACAATGAGCAGTTCTTC
CASSIGSHNEQFF
>few|-|TRBV5-6|TRBJ1-4
TGTGCCAGCAGCTTGGCCGCGGGACTGATTAATGAAAAACTGTTTTTT
CASSLAAGLINEKLFF
>-|TRBD2|TRBV7-2|TRBJ2-7
TGTGCCAGCAGCCCGACTAGCGGGGCGGGCGAGCAGTACTTC
CASSPTSGAGEQYF
>-|TRBD1|TRBV5-4|TRBJ2-1
TGTGCCAGCAGCTTGTATCTAGGGGGCATCAATGAGCAGTTCTTC
CASSLYLGGINEQFF
>-|-|TRBV7-7|TRBJ2-1
TGTGCCAGCAGCTCGACTCACAGGGATAGGCAGTTCTTC
CASSSTHRDRQFF
>once|-|TRBV29-1|TRBJ1-6
TGCAGCGTTGAGGACAGCCCGAATTCACCCCTCCACTTT
CSVEDSPNSPLHF
>-|-|TRBV5-1|TRBJ1-3
TGCGCCAGCAGCTTGGGGGGCGCACCAGGGTCCTCTGGAAACACCATATATTTT
CASSLGGAPGSSGNTIYF
>-|TRBD2|TRBV6-5|TRBJ2-3
TGTGCCAGCGAGCGGGGGAACACAGATACGCAGTATTTT
CASERGNTDTQYF
>-|-|TRBV7-2|TRBJ1-1
TGTGCCAGCAGCTTAGGGGACACAATGAACACTGAAGCTTTCTTT
CASSLGDTMNTEAFF
>-|-|TRBV2|TRBJ2-7
TGTGCCAGCAGGAACCCCGACGGAGTCACCTACGAGCAGTACTTC
CASRNPDGVTYEQYF